This T cell receptor (beta chain) was captured in a study of Graves' ophthalmopathy and Graves' hyperthyroidism (dated by TCRdb to 2017 to 2018). Study-level background: Peripheral blood samples were taken at the time of initial diagnosis, before any treatment was given. The study used TCR beta repertoire signatures to distinguish Graves' ophthalmopathy from Graves' hyperthyroidism and to predict progression to ophthalmopathy. In total, some 130 blood samples were TCR-sequenced: fewer than 50 ophthalmopathy, some 75 hyperthyroidism and about 17 hyperthyroidism-to-ophthalmopathy patients. To explore V-J signatures that separate ophthalmopathy from hyperthyroidism, a discovery set of about a hundred patients was enrolled, consisting of 40 to 45 with ophthalmopathy and roughly 59 with stable hyperthyroidism. An independent validation cohort was composed of around 19 hyperthyroidism patients and around 16 patients who later progressed from hyperthyroidism to ophthalmopathy. In more than five hyperthyroidism patients, the T-cell repertoires found in thyroid tissue were compared with those found in blood. Following sample collection, hyperthyroidism patients were given methimazole at a starting dose of 30 mg daily, and ophthalmopathy patients were given high-dose intravenous methylprednisolone. The roughly 91 discovery patients were randomly divided into training and test sets at a 7:3 ratio.

In regard to this clonotype: This clone's antigen is unknown. No much larger clone is present one base from it, and per-base qualities are unavailable.

Ophthalmopathy patients had moderately to severely active disease, Clinical Activity Score of at least 3, NOSPECS grade of at least 4, and disease duration under 3 months. Patients were excluded if they had other autoimmune diseases, uncontrolled infections, pregnancy or lactation. Diagnosis was based on clinical symptoms, serum thyroxine, TRAb, thyroid ultrasound and orbital computed tomography. Using Ficoll-Paque density gradient centrifugation, PBMCs were isolated from 9.5 to 10 ml of fresh peripheral blood. Trizol reagent was used to extract the total RNA, and its quality was then checked on an Agilent 2100 Bioanalyzer. From the cysteine up to the phenylalanine, the CDR3 has a length of 13 residues. The retained sequence is limited to the CDR3, 39 bases, with the frame set at the first base. The germline V gene (reference sequence) gives CDR1 as MNHEY and CDR2 as SMNVEV. V was cut back by 8 bases and J by 2 bases, leaving a gap of 13 bases between them.

For repertoire sequencing, the TCR beta CDR3 regions were amplified from RNA transcripts. The first round was an RT-PCR using HTBI primers with the Qiagen OneStep RT-PCR kit, and this first round was followed by a second-round multiplex PCR, then size selection and purification. Libraries were sequenced on an Illumina HiSeq2000 using paired-end 100 bp reads. Per the authors' processing: SOAPnuke was used for read processing, and reads with adapters, uncalled bases, a mean Phred below 15, or no exact constant-primer or identifier match were discarded. COPE v1.2.5 was used to merge high-quality paired reads. Unique nucleotide sequences were defined as clonotypes and aligned to IMGT TRB V, D and J references using MiTCR v1.1. Analysis was restricted to V-J combinations with a frequency above 0.0001, which covered 99.2% of repertoires. For each V-J combination, a TCR clonal expansion and chaos score was defined as F50 clonal expansion divided by the chaos observed in the TCRdist matrix. Welch's t-statistics and random forest were used to reduce the features to about a dozen V-J combinations, which were then used as input to a naive Bayes classifier. Thyroid-blood repertoire similarity was quantified with the Morisita-Horn index. Starting from the raw public reads, TCRdb applied fastp trimming at Q25, assembled clones with MiXCR and retained in-frame beta chains. Here each entry gathers all rows of one CDR3 protein and keeps the most common genes and DNA. For this entry, the V and J calls and clone size follow TCRdb and not the study's own pipeline. The sample profile shows 200,000 to 250,000 distinct CDR3 sequences; approximately 29% of them were found once. The ten largest clones capture approximately 9.6% of the sample.

The paper as a whole reports these results and caveats: Most expanded thyroid clonotypes with frequency above 0.001 were also detected in blood, suggesting blood repertoires may reflect the thyroid immune response. In validation, the model predicted ophthalmopathy progression with 55% to 71% sensitivity and approximately 78% specificity; more than ten predicted patients were CT-confirmed with GO in a median of roughly 6.8 months. Sample size was not predetermined statistically, and investigators were not blinded to group allocation. The 13-signature model separated ophthalmopathy from stable hyperthyroidism with approximately 90% sensitivity and about 81% specificity in cross-validation, and 80%/75% in the test set.

Rearrangement joined TRBV27 to TRBJ2-7; there is no confident call for the D gene. The clonotype comes from a man over 45 with Graves' ophthalmopathy. Donor details come from another sample of the same person, matched by shared clones. The source material was peripheral blood. The sequence in DNA is TGTGCCAGCGGGCGTCATAATCCCTACGAGCAGTACTTC. Its coded protein is CASGRHNPYEQYF.